These 28 T cell receptor beta chains came from one sample sequenced in a study of T cell responses to AZD1222 COVID-19 vaccine. The table came from immunoSEQ multiplex PCR; TCRdb's copy has only in-frame clones and leaves some out. The profile shows about 140,000 clones, roughly 90% of them singletons. Sequences were derived from peripheral blood, sampled on day 0 of AZD1222 vaccination. Source of these receptors: an adult in good health.

V and J are TRBV30 and TRBJ1-5; perhaps TRBD1 as D (5 bases). The CDR3 contains 13 residues. The V end was cut by 0 bases, the J end by 4 bases, with 7 bases between. The V gene's germline CDR1 is GTSNPN and CDR2 SVGIG (reference sequence). CDR3 DNA sequence: TGTGCCTGGAGTGTAGACAGAAATCAGCCCCAGCATTTT. Its protein product is CAWSVDRNQPQHF.

This clone occurred once. The chain joins TRBV19 to TRBJ2-7; 7 nucleotides agree with TRBD2. CDR1 LNHDA and CDR2 SQIVND come from the germline V gene (reference sequence). The V segment lost 3 bases and the J segment 3 bases; nucleotides outside the gene matches: 8. CDR3 length: 15 residues. CDR3 bases: TGTGCCAGTAGTATCTGGCTAGCGGAGATCTACGAGCAGTACTTC. It is translated as CASSIWLAEIYEQYF.

The V call is TRBV5-4, the J call TRBJ2-1; tentatively, D is TRBD2 (7 bases). The CDR3 runs 14 residues. Trimming removed 4 bases from V and 7 bases from J, with 15 bases in between. The germline gives CDR1 SGHNT, CDR2 YYREEE (reference sequence). The CDR3 DNA reads as TGTGCCAGCAGCCAAGGGGGGGGATGGAATGAGCAGTTCTTC. It is translated as CASSQGGGWNEQFF.

The rearrangement uses TRBV23-1 and TRBJ2-2, with TRBD1 as a possible D gene (6 bases). TRBV23-1 is an open reading frame, and its role is uncertain. The V end was cut by 4 bases, the J end by 6 bases, with 24 bases between. The CDR3 extends over 18 amino acids. CDR3 in DNA: TGCGCCAGCAGTCTGATGTCCCCTCAGGGGCCCGAACCCGGGGAGCTGTTTTTT. It yields the protein CASSLMSPQGPEPGELFF.

This chain connects TRBV30 to TRBJ1-1; a possible D gene is TRBD1 (5 bases). V gave up 5 bases and J gave up 8 bases, with 12 bases separating them. Germline V gene sequence: CDR1 GTSNPN, CDR2 SVGIG (reference sequence). This CDR3 has 11 amino acids. In DNA form, the CDR3 reads TGTGCCTGGGCAGGGACGAAGGAAGCTTTCTTT. This sequence encodes CAWAGTKEAFF.

This sequence joins TRBV5-6 and TRBJ1-1; no reliable D call. The germline CDR1 and CDR2 sequences are SGHDT and YYEEEE. The CDR3 spans 15 residues. V lost 0 bases and J 2 bases, leaving 11 bases between the germline ends. The CDR3 nucleotides are TGTGCCAGCAGCTTGGCGCCAGCAAGCAACACTGAAGCTTTCTTT. Amino acids: CASSLAPASNTEAFF.

The V and J genes are TRBV5-1 and TRBJ2-7; perhaps TRBD2 as D (5 bases). The CDR3 length is 13 residues. CDR1 is SGHRS and CDR2 is YFSETQ in the germline V gene. Trimming took off 4 bases at V and 5 bases at J, with 13 bases between the two ends. The CDR3 reads CASSLQTSNEQYF. Written as DNA, the CDR3 is TGCGCCAGCAGCCTCCAAACTAGTAACGAGCAGTACTTC.

The chain couples TRBV9 to TRBJ2-3, with 8 bases aligning to TRBD2. This CDR3 region has 14 residues. CDR1 is SGDLS, CDR2 YYNGEE, per germline. J was trimmed by 5 bases and V by 0 bases; bases with no gene match: 2. The CDR3 DNA reads TGTGCCAGCAGCGTAGAGCTAGCGGGAGATACGCAGTATTTT. Protein product: CASSVELAGDTQYF.

The CDR3 nucleotides are TGTGCCAGCAGCCAAGATCTGGTAGTCGGCGAGCAGTACTTC. It codes for CASSQDLVVGEQYF. The V call is TRBV14, the J call TRBJ2-7; D is unclear. Germline-derived CDR1 and CDR2 are SGHDN and FVKESK. The CDR3 runs 14 residues. V lost 0 bases, J lost 6 bases, and 12 bases lay in between.

The chain has TRBV7-6 and TRBJ2-3, with 13 bases fitting TRBD2. Trimming cost V 4 bases and J 2 bases; bases outside gene matches: 3. This CDR3 comprises 16 residues. Germline V gene lookup returns CDR1 SGHVS and CDR2 FNYEAQ. This chain's CDR3 is CASSYGLAGVTDTQYF. The CDR3 DNA follows: TGTGCCAGCAGCTACGGACTAGCGGGGGTCACAGATACGCAGTATTTT.

Worth noting for this clone: A read error is the likely source, as a far larger clone sits one nucleotide away. CDR3 sequence (DNA): TGTGCCAGCAGTTTCAGTCAGCCCCAGCATTTT. As protein: CASSFSQPQHF. J is TRBJ1-5 and V is TRBV6-2 or TRBV6-3, with unresolved D. V gave up 4 bases and J gave up 6 bases, with 4 bases separating them. This CDR3 is built from 11 residues. Germline V gene data show CDR1 as MNHEY and CDR2 as SVGEGT.

J is TRBJ1-2 and V is TRBV6-5; tentative D call: TRBD1 (5 bases). The germline CDR1 and CDR2 sequences are MNHEY and SVGAGI. The CDR3 is made up of 13 amino acids. V dropped 5 bases and J dropped 7 bases, with 14 bases sitting between them. CDR3 amino acids: CASSRDGVGGYTF. CDR3 DNA sequence: TGTGCCAGCAGTAGGGACGGCGTCGGTGGCTACACCTTC.

J is TRBJ1-3 and V is TRBV28; D ambiguous. Germline CDR1 reads MDHEN; CDR2 reads SYDVKM. This CDR3 is built from 15 residues. V was cut by 1 base and J by 0 bases, with 7 bases left in between. This CDR3 is CASSLLQFSGNTIYF. DNA for the CDR3: TGTGCCAGCAGTTTATTGCAGTTCTCTGGAAACACCATATATTTT.

The chain has TRBV2 and TRBJ1-5; possibly TRBD1 for D (5 bases). This CDR3 region has 15 residues. Germline assignment: CDR1 SNHLY and CDR2 FYNNEI. V lost 5 bases to trimming and J lost 7 bases, with 18 bases between them. Here the CDR3 reads CASSQYSRGGQPQHF. CDR3 nucleotide sequence: TGTGCCAGCAGTCAATACTCGCGGGGCGGGCAGCCCCAGCATTTT.

CDR3 region: CASSTPSGAREQYF. The CDR3 DNA reads TGTGCCAGTAGTACCCCGTCGGGGGCGAGGGAGCAGTACTTC. The chain couples TRBV19 to TRBJ2-7, with D possibly called TRBD1 or TRBD2 (6 bases each). This CDR3 is 14 amino acids long. V was pared by 4 bases and J by 7 bases, with 17 bases between. The V gene's germline CDR1 is LNHDA and CDR2 SQIVND (reference sequence).

The rearrangement joins TRBV5-1 to TRBJ2-7; 7 positions agree with TRBD2. The V gene's germline CDR1 is SGHRS and CDR2 YFSETQ. J lost 7 bases, V lost 3 bases, and 13 bases had no gene match. The CDR3 totals 15 residues. Here the CDR3 DNA reads TGCGCCAGCAGCTCGTCACTAGCGCGAAGGGAAGAGCAGTACTTC. Protein product: CASSSSLARREEQYF. The full variable domain, with the rest looked up from reference TRBV5-1 and TRBJ2-7, is KAGVTQTPRYLIKTRGQQVTLSCSPISGHRSVSWYQQTPGQGLQFLFEYFSETQRNKGNFPGRFSGRQFSNSRSEMNVSTLELGDSALYLCASSSSLARREEQYFGPGTRLTVT.

This clone was counted once. The V call is TRBV4-1, the J call TRBJ2-7, with D perhaps TRBD2 (5 bases). Trimming pared 2 bases from V and 0 bases from J, leaving 11 bases between. Germline V gene sequence: CDR1 MGHRA, CDR2 YSYEKL. The CDR3 length is 15 residues. The CDR3 region is CASSQWTGSSYEQYF. DNA of the CDR3: TGCGCCAGCAGCCAATGGACGGGGAGCTCCTACGAGCAGTACTTC.

The V and J genes are TRBV10-3 and TRBJ2-4, with D perhaps assigned TRBD1 or TRBD2 (5 bases each). Trimming removed 0 bases from V and 4 bases from J, with 10 bases in between. The CDR3 covers 15 residues. The germline V gene has CDR1 ENHRY and CDR2 SYGVKD. CDR3 amino acids: CAISESGVGKNIQYF. The CDR3 DNA sequence: TGTGCCATCAGTGAGTCGGGGGTGGGAAAAAACATTCAGTACTTC.

The CDR3, as DNA: TGTGCCAGCAGTCTAACCGGGACAGGGGGGAACACCATATATTTT. This gives the protein CASSLTGTGGNTIYF. The chain employs TRBV6-5 and TRBJ1-3; 11 bases line up with TRBD1. Germline assignment: CDR1 MNHEY and CDR2 SVGAGI. The CDR3 consists of 15 residues. After removal of 5 bases from V and 7 bases from J, the junction contained 7 bases not matched to a gene.

V gene TRBV7-6 combines with J gene TRBJ2-5; D is uncertain. The CDR3 runs to 13 residues. The germline V gene has CDR1 SGHVS and CDR2 FNYEAQ. V lost 1 base to trimming and J lost 2 bases, with 5 bases between them. The CDR3 here is CASSLGRQETQYF. The CDR3 nucleotides read TGTGCCAGCAGCTTAGGGCGTCAAGAGACCCAGTACTTC.

This rearrangement joins TRBV7-9 to TRBJ2-1, with 8 positions matching TRBD2. The CDR3 extends over 18 amino acids. The V gene's germline CDR1 is SEHNR and CDR2 FQNEAQ (reference sequence). V shed 2 bases, J shed 8 bases, and the junction held 17 bases outside the gene matches. The DNA for the CDR3 is TGTGCCAGCAGCTTATCGCACGCCGGGACTAGTTTTGTCGATGAGCAGTTCTTC. It yields the protein CASSLSHAGTSFVDEQFF.

This clone was recorded only once. The chain couples TRBV10-1 to TRBJ1-2; D gene ambiguous. With 5 bases removed from V and 4 bases from J, the gap between germline ends came to 14 bases. Germline CDR1 is WNHNN and CDR2 is SYGVQD (reference sequence). The CDR3 runs 14 residues. The CDR3 DNA reads TGCGCCAGCAGTCCGGGTGGGAAGTCCTATGGCTACACCTTC. It translates to CASSPGGKSYGYTF.

This clone was counted once. The V and J genes are TRBV7-9 and TRBJ1-2; D gene unclear. The V end lost 5 bases, the J end lost 1 base, and 11 bases lay between the germline ends. This CDR3 spans 14 amino acids. The germline gives CDR1 SEHNR, CDR2 FQNEAQ (reference sequence). This CDR3 reads CASSGTNFNYGYTF. Written as DNA, the CDR3 is TGTGCCAGCAGCGGAACAAACTTTAACTATGGCTACACCTTC.

CDR3 nucleotides: TGTGCCAGTAGTCCCTTGGGGACAGGACTCTACGAGCAGTACTTC. Its protein is CASSPLGTGLYEQYF. V gene TRBV19 combines with J gene TRBJ2-7; 8 bases fit TRBD1. J lost 3 bases, V lost 5 bases, and 9 bases had no gene match. Germline V CDR1 and CDR2: LNHDA, SQIVND (reference sequence). CDR3 length: 15 amino acids.

The V and J genes are TRBV4-1 and TRBJ2-7; TRBD2 matches 11 bases. V dropped 6 bases and J dropped 4; count of bases not matched to a gene: 5. In germline, CDR1 is MGHRA, CDR2 YSYEKL. This CDR3 comprises 14 residues. Written as DNA, the CDR3 is TGCGCCAGCAGGGGGACTAGCGGACCATACGAGCAGTACTTC. It yields the protein CASRGTSGPYEQYF.

A single count supports this clone. This chain links TRBV5-1 with TRBJ1-2; no clear D. Trimming shortened V by 0 bases and J by 4 bases, and 7 bases separated the two germline ends. The CDR3 totals 13 residues. Germline V lookup: CDR1 SGHRS, CDR2 YFSETQ. CDR3 residues: CASSLEGTYGYTF. CDR3 DNA sequence: TGCGCCAGCAGCTTGGAGGGAACCTATGGCTACACCTTC.

The chain combines TRBV10-3 with TRBJ1-3; D call uncertain. The CDR3 consists of 14 residues. Germline V gene sequence: CDR1 ENHRY, CDR2 SYGVKD. Trimming cost V 7 bases and J 0 bases, with 10 bases left between them. CDR3 DNA sequence: TGTGCCATCAAGAGGGAGAGCTCTGGAAACACCATATATTTT. As protein: CAIKRESSGNTIYF.

The chain joins TRBV5-5 to TRBJ1-1; D not resolved. V lost 0 bases and J 4 bases, leaving 13 bases between the germline ends. The CDR3 has 15 amino acids. Germline V gene sequence: CDR1 SGHKS, CDR2 YYEKEE (reference sequence). The CDR3 DNA sequence: TGTGCCAGCAGCTTGGACGCGGGTAGAGGCACTGAAGCTTTCTTT. Protein sequence: CASSLDAGRGTEAFF. The whole variable domain, remainder taken from reference TRBV5-5 and TRBJ1-1, is DAGVTQSPTHLIKTRGQQVTLRCSPISGHKSVSWYQQVLGQGPQFIFQYYEKEERGRGNFPDRFSARQFPNYSSELNVNALLLGDSALYLCASSLDAGRGTEAFFGQGTRLTVV.